A selection of T cell receptor beta chains follows, all from one sample in a study of Tregs in tolerant kidney transplant recipients. Profiling relied on immunoSEQ multiplex PCR, and the TCRdb table lists in-frame clones only, not all of them. The sample records roughly 86,000 clones, 80% to 95% being singletons. The source material was CD4+ T cells from blood (PBMCs), sampled 12 months after the transplant. These receptors all stem from a human patient who received a combined kidney and bone marrow transplant. Some T cells may be provided by the graft donor. CDR3s include the opening cysteine and the closing phenylalanine or tryptophan. The order of the fields is J gene, D gene, clone size, V gene, CDR3 protein, CDR3 DNA. D genes are given only for firm matches. The size field is filled for only some rows; it gives once, few, many or a size class.

j_call: TRBJ2-7
d_call: TRBD2
clone_size: .
v_call: TRBV2
cdr3_aa: CASRRRSMGGYEQYF
cdr3_nt: TGTGCCAGCAGACGCAGGAGCATGGGAGGGTACGAGCAGTACTTC

j_call: TRBJ1-4
d_call: .
clone_size: .
v_call: TRBV5-1
cdr3_aa: CASSLGQGSNEKLFF
cdr3_nt: TGCGCCAGCAGCTTGGGGCAGGGGAGTAATGAAAAACTGTTTTTT

j_call: TRBJ1-5
d_call: TRBD1
clone_size: .
v_call: TRBV7-2
cdr3_aa: CASSPRTGLNQPQHF
cdr3_nt: TGTGCCAGCAGCCCAAGGACAGGGCTGAATCAGCCCCAGCATTTT

j_call: TRBJ2-1
d_call: TRBD2
clone_size: .
v_call: TRBV7-2
cdr3_aa: CASSLNLAGSYNEQFF
cdr3_nt: TGTGCCAGCAGCTTAAATCTAGCGGGTTCTTACAATGAGCAGTTCTTC

j_call: TRBJ1-5
d_call: TRBD1
clone_size: .
v_call: TRBV19
cdr3_aa: CASSIIGGQGWQPQHF
cdr3_nt: TGTGCCAGTAGTATAATTGGCGGACAGGGATGGCAGCCCCAGCATTTT

j_call: TRBJ1-2
d_call: .
clone_size: once
v_call: TRBV4-2
cdr3_aa: CASSQDRHYGYTF
cdr3_nt: TGTGCCAGCAGCCAAGACAGGCACTATGGCTACACCTTC

j_call: TRBJ1-2
d_call: .
clone_size: .
v_call: TRBV6-5
cdr3_aa: CASSYAAGRYGYTF
cdr3_nt: TGTGCCAGCAGTTACGCGGCAGGGAGGTATGGCTACACCTTC

j_call: TRBJ2-2
d_call: .
clone_size: .
v_call: TRBV9
cdr3_aa: CVSSVTGSVSTGELFF
cdr3_nt: TGTGTCAGCAGCGTCACAGGGTCGGTCAGCACCGGGGAGCTGTTTTTT

j_call: TRBJ1-5
d_call: TRBD1
clone_size: .
v_call: TRBV10-3
cdr3_aa: CAISESTGGNQPQHF
cdr3_nt: TGTGCCATCAGTGAGTCGACAGGGGGCAATCAGCCCCAGCATTTT

j_call: TRBJ2-2
d_call: .
clone_size: .
v_call: TRBV28
cdr3_aa: CAGRQDTGELFF
cdr3_nt: TGTGCCGGAAGACAGGACACCGGGGAGCTGTTTTTT

j_call: TRBJ1-2
d_call: TRBD1
clone_size: .
v_call: TRBV27
cdr3_aa: CASSPLRTGGTYGYTF
cdr3_nt: TGTGCCAGCAGCCCGTTGCGAACAGGGGGCACTTATGGCTACACCTTC

j_call: TRBJ2-7
d_call: TRBD1
clone_size: .
v_call: TRBV4-3
cdr3_aa: CASSQDRGSYEQYF
cdr3_nt: TGCGCCAGCAGCCAGGACAGGGGATCCTACGAGCAGTACTTC

j_call: TRBJ2-1
d_call: TRBD2
clone_size: .
v_call: TRBV11-2
cdr3_aa: CASSYGLAGNNEQFF
cdr3_nt: TGTGCCAGCAGCTACGGACTAGCGGGGAACAATGAGCAGTTCTTC

j_call: TRBJ2-5
d_call: .
clone_size: .
v_call: TRBV4-3
cdr3_aa: CASSHSVIMGAQETQYF
cdr3_nt: TGCGCCAGCAGCCACTCCGTGATTATGGGCGCTCAAGAGACCCAGTACTTC

j_call: TRBJ2-3
d_call: .
clone_size: .
v_call: TRBV5-6
cdr3_aa: CASSPSTDTQYF
cdr3_nt: TGTGCCAGCAGCCCCTCCACAGATACGCAGTATTTT

j_call: TRBJ1-2
d_call: .
clone_size: .
v_call: TRBV4-3
cdr3_aa: CASSQDASGVYGYTF
cdr3_nt: TGCGCCAGCAGCCAAGATGCGTCAGGTGTCTATGGCTACACCTTC